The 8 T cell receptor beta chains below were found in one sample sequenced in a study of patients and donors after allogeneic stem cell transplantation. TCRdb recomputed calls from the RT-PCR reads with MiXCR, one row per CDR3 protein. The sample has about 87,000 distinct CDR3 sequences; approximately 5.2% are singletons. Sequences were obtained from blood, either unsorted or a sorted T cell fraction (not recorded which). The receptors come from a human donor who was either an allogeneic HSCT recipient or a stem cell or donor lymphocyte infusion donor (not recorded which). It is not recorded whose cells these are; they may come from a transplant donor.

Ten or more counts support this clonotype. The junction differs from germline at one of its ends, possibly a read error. The CDR3 bases are TGTGCCAGCAGTTTGGGTGGGACAGGTACGCAGTATTTT. Its protein product is CASSLGGTGTQYF. The chain couples TRBV12-3 or TRBV12-4 to TRBJ2-3; 8 bases line up with TRBD1. The CDR3 runs to 13 residues.

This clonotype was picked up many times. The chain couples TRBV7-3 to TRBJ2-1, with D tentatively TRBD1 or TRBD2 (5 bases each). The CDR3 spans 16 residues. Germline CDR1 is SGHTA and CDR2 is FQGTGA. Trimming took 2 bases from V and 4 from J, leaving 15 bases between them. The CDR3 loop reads CASSLRSGTEYNEQFF. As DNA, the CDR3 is TGTGCCAGCAGCTTACGCTCCGGGACGGAATACAATGAGCAGTTCTTC. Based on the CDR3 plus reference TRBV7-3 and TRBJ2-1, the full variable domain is GAGVSQTPSNKVTEKGKYVELRCDPISGHTALYWYRQSLGQGPEFLIYFQGTGAADDSGLPNDRFFAVRPEGSVSTLKIQRTERGDSAVYLCASSLRSGTEYNEQFFGPGTRLTVL.

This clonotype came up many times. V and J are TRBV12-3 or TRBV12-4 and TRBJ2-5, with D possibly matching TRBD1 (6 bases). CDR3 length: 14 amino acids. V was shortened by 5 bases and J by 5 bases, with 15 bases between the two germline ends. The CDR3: CASSRSTGLETQYF. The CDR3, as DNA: TGTGCCAGCAGTCGTAGCACAGGGTTGGAGACCCAGTACTTC.

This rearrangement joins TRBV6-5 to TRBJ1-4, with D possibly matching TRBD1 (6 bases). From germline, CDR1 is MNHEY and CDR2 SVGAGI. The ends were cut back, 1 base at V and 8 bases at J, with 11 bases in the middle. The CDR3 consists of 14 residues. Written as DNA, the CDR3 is TGTGCCAGCAGTTACTTGTCAGGGGTCGAAAAACTGTTTTTT. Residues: CASSYLSGVEKLFF.

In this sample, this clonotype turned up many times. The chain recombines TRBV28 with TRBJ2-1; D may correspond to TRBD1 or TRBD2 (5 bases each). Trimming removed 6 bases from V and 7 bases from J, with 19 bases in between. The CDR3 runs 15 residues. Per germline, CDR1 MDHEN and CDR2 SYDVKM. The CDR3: CASSLGTVGLNEQFF. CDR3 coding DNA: TGTGCCAGCAGCCTCGGGACGGTGGGGCTAAATGAGCAGTTCTTC.

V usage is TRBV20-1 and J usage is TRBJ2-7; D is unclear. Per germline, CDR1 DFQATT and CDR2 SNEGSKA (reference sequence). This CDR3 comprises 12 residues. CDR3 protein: CVSGNPPYEQYF. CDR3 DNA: TGCGTCAGTGGTAACCCACCCTACGAGCAGTACTTC.

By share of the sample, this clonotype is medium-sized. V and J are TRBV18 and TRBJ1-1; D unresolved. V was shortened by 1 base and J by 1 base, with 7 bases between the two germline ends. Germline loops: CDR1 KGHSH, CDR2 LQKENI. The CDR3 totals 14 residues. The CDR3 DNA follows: TGTGCCAGCTCACCACTTTCCCAGAACACTGAAGCTTTCTTT. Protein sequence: CASSPLSQNTEAFF. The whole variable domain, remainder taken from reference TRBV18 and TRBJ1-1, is NAGVMQNPRHLVRRRGQEARLRCSPMKGHSHVYWYRQLPEEGLKFMVYLQKENIIDESGMPKERFSAEFPKEGPSILRIQQVVRGDSAAYFCASSPLSQNTEAFFGQGTRLTVV.

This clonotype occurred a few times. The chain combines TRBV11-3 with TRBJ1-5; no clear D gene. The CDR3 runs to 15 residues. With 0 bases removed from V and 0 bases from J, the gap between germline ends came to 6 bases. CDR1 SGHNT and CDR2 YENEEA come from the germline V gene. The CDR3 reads CASSLEGYSNQPQHF. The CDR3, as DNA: TGTGCCAGCAGCTTAGAGGGTTATAGCAATCAGCCCCAGCATTTT.